The 25 T cell receptor beta chains presented below share a single source sample, sequenced in a study of cytomegalovirus exposure and HLA in healthy donors. With 60 Vbeta and 13 Jbeta primers, the PCR was carried out. Profiled with immunoSEQ multiplex PCR; TCRdb holds only in-frame clones, not every one. The sample holds around 120,000 clones. Sample: PBMCs. All receptors derive from a man between 18 and 29 years old in good health and CMV-seronegative.

V gene TRBV6-1 combines with J gene TRBJ1-2, with TRBD1 matching 7 bases. V dropped 6 bases and J dropped 0; count of bases not matched to a gene: 7. CDR3 length: 15 amino acids. From germline, CDR1 is MNHNS and CDR2 SASEGT. The CDR3 region is CASSEGAYTNYGYTF. CDR3 sequence (DNA): TGTGCCAGCAGCGAGGGGGCGTACACTAACTATGGCTACACCTTC.

This chain joins TRBV29-1 and TRBJ1-2, with D uncertain. Looked up from germline, CDR1 is SQVTM and CDR2 is ANQGSEA. The CDR3 sequence is 10 residues long. Trimming pared 4 bases from V and 6 bases from J, leaving 6 bases between. This CDR3 is CSVAVDGYTF. In DNA, the CDR3 is TGCAGCGTTGCAGTGGATGGCTACACCTTC.

The V gene is TRBV6-5, the J gene TRBJ2-1; no reliable D call. The CDR3 has 16 residues. Looked up from germline, CDR1 is MNHEY and CDR2 is SVGAGI. Deletions cut 4 bases from V and 2 bases from J, with 15 bases between. The CDR3 DNA follows: TGTGCCAGCAGTTCTACCTGGGCAGCTACCTACAATGAGCAGTTCTTC. Translating gives CASSSTWAATYNEQFF.

V gene TRBV21-1 combines with J gene TRBJ2-7; the table assigns TRBD2, which was not confirmed against the DNA. TRBV21-1 corresponds to a pseudogene. The CDR3 extends over 15 amino acids. The CDR3 region has the DNA TGTGCCAGCACCCCTTGGTGCGGGAGGGTCTACGAGCAGTACTTC. Translation gives CASTPWCGRVYEQYF.

V gene TRBV4-1 combines with J gene TRBJ2-1, with a weak D call TRBD2 (6 bases). The ends were cut back, 4 bases at V and 11 bases at J, with 12 bases in the middle. This CDR3 is built from 12 residues. Germline V lookup: CDR1 MGHRA, CDR2 YSYEKL. As DNA, the CDR3 is TGCGCCAGCAGCCCCGTGGCGGGGAAGCAGTTCTTC. As protein: CASSPVAGKQFF.

The rearrangement links TRBV14 to TRBJ1-6; D perhaps matches TRBD1 (6 bases). The CDR3 runs to 14 residues. V was cut by 4 bases and J by 10 bases, with 14 bases left in between. Germline V lookup: CDR1 SGHDN, CDR2 FVKESK. This CDR3 is CASSLQGLRSPLHF. The CDR3 DNA sequence: TGTGCCAGCAGCCTACAGGGTCTTCGGTCACCCCTCCACTTT.

This sequence joins TRBV5-5 and TRBJ1-6, with no clear D. CDR1 is SGHKS, CDR2 YYEKEE, per germline (reference sequence). The V end was cut by 4 bases, the J end by 5 bases, with 10 bases between. CDR3 length: 14 residues. CDR3 amino acids: CASSTGVDNSPLHF. The CDR3 DNA sequence: TGTGCCAGCAGCACCGGGGTAGATAATTCACCCCTCCACTTT. Combining the CDR3 with reference TRBV5-5 and TRBJ1-6 gives the whole variable domain DAGVTQSPTHLIKTRGQQVTLRCSPISGHKSVSWYQQVLGQGPQFIFQYYEKEERGRGNFPDRFSARQFPNYSSELNVNALLLGDSALYLCASSTGVDNSPLHFGNGTRLTVT.

The chain combines TRBV6-6 with TRBJ1-2; 10 positions match TRBD1. The CDR3 loop spans 15 amino acids. V was pared by 6 bases and J by 5 bases, with 9 bases of the junction left unmatched. CDR1 MNHNY and CDR2 SVGAGI come from the germline V gene (reference sequence). The CDR3 nucleotides are TGTGCCAGCAGCCTCCCGACAGGGGGCTTTTATGGCTACACCTTC. Its protein product is CASSLPTGGFYGYTF.

This chain joins TRBV6-1 and TRBJ2-1; unclear D gene. Deletions cut 5 bases from V and 1 base from J, with 12 bases between. This CDR3 contains 15 residues. Germline lookup yields CDR1 MNHNS and CDR2 SASEGT. This chain's CDR3 is CASSLPRPSYNEQFF. The CDR3 nucleotides read TGTGCCAGCAGTCTACCTAGGCCGTCCTACAATGAGCAGTTCTTC.

The chain joins TRBV9 to TRBJ2-1; weak D call: TRBD2 (5 bases). There are 11 residues in the CDR3. Germline V lookup: CDR1 SGDLS, CDR2 YYNGEE. V lost 5 bases to trimming and J lost 8 bases, with 8 bases between them. The CDR3 spells CASRDGDEQFF. The CDR3 DNA reads as TGTGCCAGCAGGGACGGGGATGAGCAGTTCTTC.

This chain joins TRBV6-1 and TRBJ2-3; TRBD2 matches at 7 bases. Germline V CDR1 and CDR2: MNHNS, SASEGT. This CDR3 is built from 16 residues. V was pared by 3 bases and J by 6 bases, with 12 bases of the junction left unmatched. Here the CDR3 reads CASSEMQGEGKDTQYF. The CDR3 nucleotides read TGTGCCAGCAGTGAGATGCAAGGGGAGGGTAAGGATACGCAGTATTTT.

This rearrangement joins TRBV7-8 to TRBJ2-1; tentative D call: TRBD1 (7 bases). This CDR3 has 14 amino acids. CDR1 is SGHVS and CDR2 is FQNEAQ in the germline V gene. Trimming stripped 7 bases from V and 4 bases from J, with 14 bases between. The CDR3 loop is CASIGPGGYNEQFF. CDR3 nucleotides: TGTGCCAGCATAGGGCCAGGGGGGTACAATGAGCAGTTCTTC.

The chain couples TRBV10-3 to TRBJ1-2; 7 nucleotides line up with TRBD1. This CDR3 has 12 residues. Trimming at V came to 5 bases and at J to 6 bases, leaving 3 bases not matched to a gene. The V gene's germline CDR1 is ENHRY and CDR2 SYGVKD. The CDR3 spells CAISSTGDGYTF. DNA for the CDR3: TGTGCCATCAGTTCTACAGGGGATGGCTACACCTTC.

The chain employs TRBV6-1 and TRBJ1-1; tentative D call: TRBD1 (6 bases). Germline-derived CDR1 and CDR2 are MNHNS and SASEGT. The CDR3 runs 13 residues. V lost 10 bases to trimming and J lost 5 bases, with 17 bases between them. The CDR3 reads CATAGGARTEAFF. For the CDR3, the DNA is TGTGCCACCGCCGGGGGGGCGCGGACTGAAGCTTTCTTT.

This chain joins TRBV7-2 and TRBJ2-2; D gene uncertain. V dropped 6 bases and J dropped 0 bases, with 8 bases sitting between them. The CDR3 covers 14 residues. Per germline, CDR1 SGHTA and CDR2 FQGNSA. CDR3 nucleotides: TGTGCCAGCAGTCGAGACTCGAACACCGGGGAGCTGTTTTTT. Its translation: CASSRDSNTGELFF. The full variable domain, rest sourced from reference TRBV7-2 and TRBJ2-2, is GAGVSQSPSNKVTEKGKDVELRCDPISGHTALYWYRQSLGQGLEFLIYFQGNSAPDKSGLPSDRFSAERTGGSVSTLTIQRTQQEDSAVYLCASSRDSNTGELFFGEGSRLTVL.

The V gene is TRBV10-3, the J gene TRBJ1-3, with TRBD1 as a possible D gene (6 bases). The germline gives CDR1 ENHRY, CDR2 SYGVKD. The CDR3 has 17 amino acids. The germline V and J ends were trimmed by 6 bases and 3 bases, with 21 bases remaining between them. The CDR3 is CAIRNTHGTWGGNTIYF. The CDR3 region has the DNA TGTGCCATCAGAAACACCCACGGGACATGGGGTGGAAACACCATATATTTT.

The chain uses TRBV18 and TRBJ2-5; 13 bases are a match to TRBD2. The germline gives CDR1 KGHSH, CDR2 LQKENI. The CDR3 extends over 17 amino acids. The V segment lost 6 bases and the J segment 6 bases; nucleotides outside the gene matches: 13. Here the CDR3 reads CASSTRGTSGIPQTQYF. The CDR3 DNA reads TGTGCCAGCTCTACTAGGGGGACTAGCGGGATTCCGCAGACCCAGTACTTC.

The chain recombines TRBV2 with TRBJ2-5; 9 bases map to TRBD1. The CDR3 is 17 amino acids. Per germline, CDR1 SNHLY and CDR2 FYNNEI. Losses at the gene ends were 5 bases for V and 3 bases for J; bases not matched to a gene: 13. CDR3 residues: CASSLLTPGTGKETQYF. CDR3 DNA: TGTGCCAGCAGTCTCCTCACTCCCGGGACAGGGAAAGAGACCCAGTACTTC. The full variable domain, in which reference TRBV2 and TRBJ2-5 provide the parts outside the CDR3, is EPEVTQTPSHQVTQMGQEVILRCVPISNHLYFYWYRQILGQKVEFLVSFYNNEISEKSEIFDDQFSVERPDGSNFTLKIRSTKLEDSAMYFCASSLLTPGTGKETQYFGPGTRLLVL.

This chain joins TRBV2 and TRBJ2-1; 7 bases fit TRBD2. Germline-derived CDR1 and CDR2 are SNHLY and FYNNEI. With V trimmed by 5 bases and J by 2 bases, 9 bases remained unmatched. The CDR3 spans 16 residues. CDR3 DNA sequence: TGTGCCAGCAGTTCGGGAGGCCTAGCGGCCTACAATGAGCAGTTCTTC. This codes for CASSSGGLAAYNEQFF.

The chain has TRBV7-9 and TRBJ2-6; tentatively, D is TRBD1 (8 bases). The CDR3 has 15 amino acids. The V gene lost 5 bases and the J gene lost 6 bases, with 14 bases spanning the gap. Germline V gene sequence: CDR1 SEHNR, CDR2 FQNEAQ (reference sequence). The CDR3 protein is CASSGGDRSANVLTF. The CDR3 coding sequence is TGTGCCAGCAGCGGGGGGGACAGGTCGGCCAACGTCCTGACTTTC.

As regards this clone: Other DNA sequences of this sample code for an identical CDR3. CDR3 sequence: CASSLIQGGTEAFF. The DNA of the CDR3 is TGTGCCAGCAGTCTCATACAGGGGGGAACTGAAGCTTTCTTT. The J gene is TRBJ1-1, the V gene TRBV28; the match to TRBD1 covers 8 bases. The germline CDR1 and CDR2 sequences are MDHEN and SYDVKM. This CDR3 spans 14 amino acids. Trimming at V came to 5 bases and at J to 5 bases, leaving 7 bases not matched to a gene.

The genes are TRBV25-1 and TRBJ1-2; no reliable D call. This CDR3 comprises 12 residues. Germline CDR1 is MGHDK and CDR2 is SYGVNS. Trimming stripped 0 bases from V and 8 bases from J, with 7 bases between. The CDR3 bases are TGTGCCAGCAGTGAATACAGCGGCGGCTACACCTTC. Translation: CASSEYSGGYTF.

The genes are TRBV5-1 and TRBJ2-1, with D perhaps TRBD2 (5 bases). Trimming shortened V by 5 bases and J by 2 bases, and 17 bases separated the two germline ends. Germline loops: CDR1 SGHRS, CDR2 YFSETQ. The CDR3 length is 16 residues. The CDR3 reads CASSRASRNTYNEQFF. The CDR3 DNA follows: TGCGCCAGCAGTCGCGCTAGCCGTAACACCTACAATGAGCAGTTCTTC.

The chain is built from TRBV5-1 and TRBJ1-2, with 8 bases aligning to TRBD1. The CDR3 extends over 15 amino acids. Germline V CDR1 and CDR2: SGHRS, YFSETQ. With 0 bases clipped from V and 5 bases from J, the junction kept 6 bases outside the gene matches. The CDR3 here is CASSLAQGASYGYTF. Written as DNA, the CDR3 is TGCGCCAGCAGCTTGGCTCAGGGGGCGTCTTATGGCTACACCTTC.

The chain employs TRBV11-3 and TRBJ1-1; D is uncertain. The CDR3 runs to 13 residues. CDR1 and CDR2 (germline): SGHNT, YENEEA. The V gene lost 1 base and the J gene lost 1 base, with 4 bases spanning the gap. The CDR3 sequence is CASSLAPNTEAFF. The CDR3 coding sequence is TGTGCCAGCAGCTTAGCTCCGAACACTGAAGCTTTCTTT.